A single sample gave rise to the 15 T cell receptor beta chains below, sequenced in a study of T cells in narcolepsy. Profiled with immunoSEQ multiplex PCR; TCRdb holds only in-frame clones, not every one. The table has about 31,000 clones, roughly 78% seen once. Sample: CD45RA- memory CD4+ T cells from PBMCs. These receptor sequences come from a human donor with narcolepsy.

V is TRBV10-3 and J is TRBJ2-3; D unresolved. Germline V gene lookup returns CDR1 ENHRY and CDR2 SYGVKD. The CDR3 loop spans 12 amino acids. Deletions cut 2 bases from V and 4 bases from J, with 4 bases between. This CDR3 is CAISERADTQYF. The DNA for the CDR3 is TGTGCCATCAGTGAGAGGGCAGATACGCAGTATTTT.

A remark on this clone: Since a much larger clone is just one base distant, this may be a read error. CDR3 coding DNA: TGTGCCAGCAGCCAAGATACTCCGACAGCGTTCAGGGGGGAGCTGTTTTTT. It codes for CASSQDTPTAFRGELFF. The genes are TRBV4-2 and TRBJ2-2, with a tentative D call TRBD1 (5 bases). The ends were cut back, 0 bases at V and 8 bases at J, with 19 bases in the middle. Germline assignment: CDR1 LGHNA and CDR2 YNFKEQ. This CDR3 is built from 17 residues.

The chain is built from TRBV11-2 and TRBJ2-5; D is unresolved. The V gene lost 1 base and the J gene lost 2 bases, with 14 bases spanning the gap. Germline V gives CDR1 SGHAT, CDR2 FQNNGV. The CDR3 has 16 amino acids. The DNA for the CDR3 is TGTGCCAGCAGCTTAGTTCCAGTACCGATACAAGAGACCCAGTACTTC. It specifies CASSLVPVPIQETQYF.

This clone appeared once. This chain links TRBV20-1 with TRBJ1-2; D is unclear. This CDR3 has 9 amino acids. Germline V gene lookup returns CDR1 DFQATT and CDR2 SNEGSKA (reference sequence). This CDR3 reads CSGLPGYTF. CDR3 bases: TGCAGCGGACTCCCTGGCTACACCTTC.

The rearrangement links TRBV30 to TRBJ1-1; a possible D gene is TRBD1 (5 bases). The CDR3 spans 14 residues. The V and J ends lost 0 bases and 5 bases respectively, with 13 bases between them. From germline, CDR1 is GTSNPN and CDR2 SVGIG (reference sequence). This CDR3 is CAWSVWGEVTEAFF. The DNA for the CDR3 is TGTGCCTGGAGTGTATGGGGGGAAGTGACTGAAGCTTTCTTT.

V gene TRBV6-1 combines with J gene TRBJ1-2, with 8 bases aligning to TRBD1. The CDR3 contains 15 residues. V was pared by 3 bases and J by 2 bases, with 5 bases of the junction left unmatched. Germline V lookup: CDR1 MNHNS, CDR2 SASEGT. As DNA, the CDR3 is TGTGCCAGCAGTGACAGGACAGGGCCAAACTATGGCTACACCTTC. It specifies CASSDRTGPNYGYTF.

The chain links TRBV7-8 to TRBJ1-4, with D possibly being TRBD1 (6 bases). Germline-derived CDR1 and CDR2 are SGHVS and FQNEAQ. This CDR3 comprises 15 residues. Trimming took 5 bases from V and 0 from J, leaving 10 bases between them. The CDR3 is CASSPRTATNEKLFF. As DNA, the CDR3 is TGTGCCAGCAGCCCCCGGACAGCAACTAATGAAAAACTGTTTTTT.

In its sample, this clone was seen a few times. CDR3 region: CSASRRTEAFF. The CDR3 DNA is TGCAGTGCTAGTAGGAGGACTGAAGCTTTCTTT. The rearrangement links TRBV20-1 to TRBJ1-1; D gene uncertain. Germline CDR1 reads DFQATT; CDR2 reads SNEGSKA (reference sequence). The CDR3 consists of 11 residues. The V end was cut by 3 bases, the J end by 5 bases, with 7 bases between.

Comments on this clone: This same CDR3 is encoded by further DNA sequences in the sample. The chain joins TRBV29-1 to TRBJ2-1; 10 bases agree with TRBD2. V shed 3 bases, J shed 4 bases, and the junction held 9 bases outside the gene matches. The germline gives CDR1 SQVTM, CDR2 ANQGSEA. The CDR3 has 16 amino acids. The CDR3 here is CSVEVGSSGGYNEQFF. CDR3 nucleotides: TGCAGCGTTGAGGTCGGATCTAGCGGGGGTTACAATGAGCAGTTCTTC.

The chain links TRBV5-1 to TRBJ1-1; D is possibly TRBD1 (5 bases). Germline V CDR1 and CDR2: SGHRS, YFSETQ. Trimming stripped 1 base from V and 6 bases from J, with 13 bases between. This CDR3 is 14 amino acids long. CDR3 sequence reads: CASSLSKGTAEAFF. In nucleotides, the CDR3 is TGCGCCAGCAGCTTGAGTAAGGGGACCGCTGAAGCTTTCTTT.

V and J are TRBV5-1 and TRBJ2-7; 11 positions agree with TRBD1. Per germline, CDR1 SGHRS and CDR2 YFSETQ. The CDR3 consists of 15 residues. The junction had 3 bases not matched to a gene; V was cut back by 0 bases and J by 4 bases. The DNA for the CDR3 is TGCGCCAGCAGCTTGGGGACAGGGGGCGGTTACGAGCAGTACTTC. Its protein product is CASSLGTGGGYEQYF. The full variable domain, with the rest looked up from reference TRBV5-1 and TRBJ2-7, is KAGVTQTPRYLIKTRGQQVTLSCSPISGHRSVSWYQQTPGQGLQFLFEYFSETQRNKGNFPGRFSGRQFSNSRSEMNVSTLELGDSALYLCASSLGTGGGYEQYFGPGTRLTVT.

V gene TRBV5-1 combines with J gene TRBJ2-5; 9 positions match TRBD2. V shed 0 bases, J shed 3 bases, and the junction held 3 bases outside the gene matches. The CDR3 loop spans 15 amino acids. From germline, CDR1 is SGHRS and CDR2 YFSETQ. The DNA for the CDR3 is TGCGCCAGCAGCTTGGGTAGCGGGAGAGAAGAGACCCAGTACTTC. This sequence encodes CASSLGSGREETQYF.

This clone is a singleton in its sample. The chain links TRBV5-1 to TRBJ2-1; no clear D gene. The germline CDR1 and CDR2 sequences are SGHRS and YFSETQ. The germline V and J ends were trimmed by 0 bases and 8 bases, with 12 bases remaining between them. This CDR3 contains 14 residues. The CDR3 protein is CASSLVELFHEQFF. The CDR3 DNA reads TGCGCCAGCAGCTTGGTAGAGTTATTCCATGAGCAGTTCTTC.

The rearrangement uses TRBV20-1 and TRBJ2-7, with D unclear. Trimming took off 0 bases at V and 4 bases at J, with 4 bases between the two ends. CDR1 is DFQATT, CDR2 SNEGSKA, per germline (reference sequence). The CDR3 is made up of 11 amino acids. The CDR3 DNA sequence: TGCAGTGCTAGAGATCTATACGAGCAGTACTTC. This codes for CSARDLYEQYF.

The V and J genes are TRBV7-3 and TRBJ1-3, with D perhaps TRBD1 (6 bases). Germline CDR1 SGHTA, CDR2 FQGTGA. With 6 bases removed from V and 4 bases from J, the gap between germline ends came to 16 bases. This CDR3 region has 15 residues. The CDR3 DNA is TGTGCCAGCAGTCCAACCGGGACACCAGGAAACACCATATATTTT. It codes for CASSPTGTPGNTIYF.